This T cell receptor beta chain originates from a study of cytomegalovirus exposure and HLA in healthy donors. PCR involved 60 Vbeta and 13 Jbeta primers. Data came from immunoSEQ multiplex PCR; TCRdb stores just in-frame clones and leaves some out. The ten most abundant clones cover approximately 1.6% of a sample with 130,000 or so clones. Germline CDR1 SGHDT, CDR2 YYEEEE. This CDR3 contains 15 residues. Trimming took 4 bases from V and 1 from J, leaving 15 bases between them. The rearrangement links TRBV5-6 to TRBJ2-7, with a tentative D call TRBD2 (6 bases). What was sequenced was PBMCs. This TCR was recovered from a man aged 18 to 35 in good health and CMV-seronegative. The CDR3 loop reads CASSRPGTRSYEQYF. The CDR3 DNA follows: TGTGCCAGCAGCAGACCCGGGACTCGGTCCTACGAGCAGTACTTC.